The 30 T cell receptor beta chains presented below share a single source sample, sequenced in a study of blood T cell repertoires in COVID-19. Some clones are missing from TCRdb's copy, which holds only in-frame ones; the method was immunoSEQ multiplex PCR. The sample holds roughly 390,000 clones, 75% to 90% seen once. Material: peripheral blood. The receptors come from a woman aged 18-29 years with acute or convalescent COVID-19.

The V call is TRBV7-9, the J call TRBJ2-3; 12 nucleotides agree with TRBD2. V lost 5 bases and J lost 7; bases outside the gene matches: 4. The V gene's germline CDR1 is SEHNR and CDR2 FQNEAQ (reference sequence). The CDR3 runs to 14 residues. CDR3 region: CASSPLAGGYTQYF. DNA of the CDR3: TGTGCCAGCAGCCCACTAGCGGGAGGATATACGCAGTATTTT.

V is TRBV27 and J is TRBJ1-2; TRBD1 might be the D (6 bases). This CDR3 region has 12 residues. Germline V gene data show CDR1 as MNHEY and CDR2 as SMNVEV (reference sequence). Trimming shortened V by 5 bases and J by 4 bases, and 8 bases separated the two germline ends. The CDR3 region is CASSDRSYGYTF. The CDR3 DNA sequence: TGTGCCAGCAGTGACAGGTCCTATGGCTACACCTTC.

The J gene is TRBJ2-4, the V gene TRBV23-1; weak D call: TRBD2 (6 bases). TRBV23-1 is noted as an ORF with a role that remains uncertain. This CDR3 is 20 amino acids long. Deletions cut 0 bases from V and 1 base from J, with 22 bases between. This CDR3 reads CASSQSSAGRRNPAKNIQYF. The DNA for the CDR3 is TGCGCCAGCAGTCAATCAAGTGCGGGACGTCGAAATCCGGCCAAAAACATTCAGTACTTC.

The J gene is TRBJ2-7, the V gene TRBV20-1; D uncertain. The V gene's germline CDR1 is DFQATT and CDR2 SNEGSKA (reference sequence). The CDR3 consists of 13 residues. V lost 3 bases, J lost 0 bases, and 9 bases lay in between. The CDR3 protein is CSASEVASYEQYF. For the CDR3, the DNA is TGCAGTGCTAGTGAAGTAGCCTCCTACGAGCAGTACTTC.

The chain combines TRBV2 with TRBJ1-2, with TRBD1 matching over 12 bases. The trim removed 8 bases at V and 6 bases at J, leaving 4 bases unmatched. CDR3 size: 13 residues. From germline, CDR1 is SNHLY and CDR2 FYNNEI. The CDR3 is CASGGQGANGYTF. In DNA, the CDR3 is TGTGCCAGCGGGGGACAGGGGGCGAATGGCTACACCTTC.

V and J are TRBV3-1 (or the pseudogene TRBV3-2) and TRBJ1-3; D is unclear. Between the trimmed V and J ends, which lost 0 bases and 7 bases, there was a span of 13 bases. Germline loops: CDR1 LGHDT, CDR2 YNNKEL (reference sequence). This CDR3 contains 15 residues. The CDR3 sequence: CASSQEVAGLNTIYF. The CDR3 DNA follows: TGTGCCAGCAGCCAAGAAGTGGCAGGCCTGAACACCATATATTTT.

In nucleotides, the CDR3 is TGTGCCACCAGTGAGGGTACAGGAACTGGGGCCAACGTCCTGACTTTC. Translated, it gives CATSEGTGTGANVLTF. The chain carries TRBV24-1 and TRBJ2-6, with TRBD1 as a possible D gene (5 bases). Trimming took 4 bases from V and 2 from J, leaving 11 bases between them. The length of the CDR3 is 16 residues. Germline CDR1 reads KGHDR; CDR2 reads SFDVKD.

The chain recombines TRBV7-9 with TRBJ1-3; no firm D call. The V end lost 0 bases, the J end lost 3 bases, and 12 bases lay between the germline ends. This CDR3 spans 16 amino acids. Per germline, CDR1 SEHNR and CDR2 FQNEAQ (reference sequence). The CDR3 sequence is CASSLAPGFGGNTIYF. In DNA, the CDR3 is TGTGCCAGCAGCTTAGCGCCGGGGTTTGGTGGAAACACCATATATTTT.

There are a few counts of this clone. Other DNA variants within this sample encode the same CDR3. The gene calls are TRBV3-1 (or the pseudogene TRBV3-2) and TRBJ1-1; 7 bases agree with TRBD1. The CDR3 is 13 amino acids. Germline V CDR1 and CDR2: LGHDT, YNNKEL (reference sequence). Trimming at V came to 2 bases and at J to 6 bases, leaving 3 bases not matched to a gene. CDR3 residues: CASSQTQGAEAFF. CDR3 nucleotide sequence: TGTGCCAGCAGCCAAACCCAGGGGGCTGAAGCTTTCTTT.

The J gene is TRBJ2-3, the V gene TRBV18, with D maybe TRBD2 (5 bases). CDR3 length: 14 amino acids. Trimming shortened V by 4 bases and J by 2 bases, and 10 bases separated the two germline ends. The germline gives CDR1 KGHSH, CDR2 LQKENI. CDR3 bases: TGTGCCAGCTCACGCGAGCGGCCCACAGATACGCAGTATTTT. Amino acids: CASSRERPTDTQYF.

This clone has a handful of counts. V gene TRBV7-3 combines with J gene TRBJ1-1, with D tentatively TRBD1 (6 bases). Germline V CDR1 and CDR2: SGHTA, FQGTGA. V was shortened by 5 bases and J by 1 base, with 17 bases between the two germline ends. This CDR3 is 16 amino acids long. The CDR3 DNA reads TGTGCCAGCAGCCCGGCGGGGGGCTTAACGAACACTGAAGCTTTCTTT. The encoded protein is CASSPAGGLTNTEAFF.

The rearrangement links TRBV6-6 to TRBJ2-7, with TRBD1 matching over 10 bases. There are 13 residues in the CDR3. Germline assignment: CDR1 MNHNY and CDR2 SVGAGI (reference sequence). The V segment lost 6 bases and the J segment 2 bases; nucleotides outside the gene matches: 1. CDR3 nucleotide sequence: TGTGCCAGCAGGACAGGGGGCGCCTACGAGCAGTACTTC. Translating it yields CASRTGGAYEQYF.

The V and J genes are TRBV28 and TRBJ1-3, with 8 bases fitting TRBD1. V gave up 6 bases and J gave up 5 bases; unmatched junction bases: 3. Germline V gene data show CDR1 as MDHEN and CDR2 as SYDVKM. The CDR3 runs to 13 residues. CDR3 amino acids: CASRTGARNTIYF. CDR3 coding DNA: TGTGCCAGCAGGACAGGGGCGAGAAACACCATATATTTT.

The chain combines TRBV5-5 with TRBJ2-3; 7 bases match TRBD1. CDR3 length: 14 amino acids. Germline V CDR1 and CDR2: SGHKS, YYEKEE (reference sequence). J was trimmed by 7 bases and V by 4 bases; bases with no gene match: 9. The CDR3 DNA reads TGTGCCAGCAGCGAGGCGCTACAGGGGTATACGCAGTATTTT. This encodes CASSEALQGYTQYF.

The CDR3 loop is CSAPGYTF. In nucleotides, the CDR3 is TGCAGTGCTCCGGGCTACACCTTC. The rearrangement joins TRBV20-1 to TRBJ1-2; D ambiguous. The germline CDR1 and CDR2 sequences are DFQATT and SNEGSKA (reference sequence). This CDR3 is 8 amino acids long. Deletions cut 5 bases from V and 8 bases from J, with 3 bases between.

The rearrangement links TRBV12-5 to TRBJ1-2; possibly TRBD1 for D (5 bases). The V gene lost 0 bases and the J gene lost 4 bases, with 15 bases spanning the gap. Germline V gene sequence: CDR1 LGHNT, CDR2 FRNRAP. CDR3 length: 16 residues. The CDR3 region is CASGLVPGVGPYGYTF. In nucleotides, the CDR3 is TGTGCTAGTGGTTTGGTTCCGGGGGTGGGGCCCTATGGCTACACCTTC.

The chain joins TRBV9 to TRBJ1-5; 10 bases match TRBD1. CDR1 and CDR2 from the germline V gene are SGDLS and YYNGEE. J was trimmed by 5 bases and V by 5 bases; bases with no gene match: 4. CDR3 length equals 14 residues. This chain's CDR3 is CASSPGQGYQPQHF. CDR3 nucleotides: TGTGCCAGCAGTCCGGGACAGGGGTATCAGCCCCAGCATTTT.

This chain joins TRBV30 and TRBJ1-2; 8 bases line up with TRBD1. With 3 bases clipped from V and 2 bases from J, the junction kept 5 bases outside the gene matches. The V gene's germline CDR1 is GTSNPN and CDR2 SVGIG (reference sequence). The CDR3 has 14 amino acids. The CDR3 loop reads CAWRDRGENYGYTF. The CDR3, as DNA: TGTGCCTGGAGAGACAGGGGAGAGAACTATGGCTACACCTTC.

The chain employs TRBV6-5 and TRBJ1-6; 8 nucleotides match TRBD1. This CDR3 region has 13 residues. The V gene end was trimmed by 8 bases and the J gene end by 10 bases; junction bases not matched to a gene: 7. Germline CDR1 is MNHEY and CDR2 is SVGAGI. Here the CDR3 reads CASSDRVGSPLHF. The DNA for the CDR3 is TGTGCCAGCTCGGACAGGGTGGGATCACCCCTCCACTTT.

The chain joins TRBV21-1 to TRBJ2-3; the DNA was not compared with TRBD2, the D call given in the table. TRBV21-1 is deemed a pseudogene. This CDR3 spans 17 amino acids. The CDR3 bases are TGTGCCAGCAGCAATTTTTATAGGACTAGAAGCACAGATACGCAGTATTTT. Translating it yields CASSNFYRTRSTDTQYF.

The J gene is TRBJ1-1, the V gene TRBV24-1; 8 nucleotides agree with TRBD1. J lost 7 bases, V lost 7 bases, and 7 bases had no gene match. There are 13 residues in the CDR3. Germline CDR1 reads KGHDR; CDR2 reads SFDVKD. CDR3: CATRDRGADEAFF. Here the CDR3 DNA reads TGTGCCACCAGAGACAGGGGTGCGGATGAAGCTTTCTTT.

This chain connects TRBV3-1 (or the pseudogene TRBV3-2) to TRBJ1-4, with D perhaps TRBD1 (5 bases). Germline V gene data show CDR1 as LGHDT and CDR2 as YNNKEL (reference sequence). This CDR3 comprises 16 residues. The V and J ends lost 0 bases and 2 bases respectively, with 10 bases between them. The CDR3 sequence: CASSQEGRATNEKLFF. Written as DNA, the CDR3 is TGTGCCAGCAGCCAAGAGGGCAGGGCTACTAATGAAAAACTGTTTTTT.

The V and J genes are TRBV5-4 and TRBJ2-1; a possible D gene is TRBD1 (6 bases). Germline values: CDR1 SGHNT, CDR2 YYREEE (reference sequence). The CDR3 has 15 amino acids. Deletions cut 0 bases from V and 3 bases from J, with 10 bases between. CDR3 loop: CASSLGQGRYNEQFF. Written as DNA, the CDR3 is TGTGCCAGCAGCTTGGGGCAGGGGCGCTACAATGAGCAGTTCTTC.

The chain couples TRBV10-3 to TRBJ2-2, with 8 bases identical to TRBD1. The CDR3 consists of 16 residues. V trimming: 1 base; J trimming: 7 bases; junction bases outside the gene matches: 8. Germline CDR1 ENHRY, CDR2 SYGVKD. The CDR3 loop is CAISEYSRGRGGELFF. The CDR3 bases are TGTGCCATCAGTGAGTACTCCAGGGGGCGAGGCGGGGAGCTGTTTTTT.

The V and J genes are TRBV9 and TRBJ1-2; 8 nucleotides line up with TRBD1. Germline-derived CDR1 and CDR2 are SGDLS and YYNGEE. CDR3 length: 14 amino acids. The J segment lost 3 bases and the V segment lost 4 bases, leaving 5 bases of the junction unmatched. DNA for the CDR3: TGTGCCAGCAGCCCCGGACAGGGTGACTATGGCTACACCTTC. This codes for CASSPGQGDYGYTF. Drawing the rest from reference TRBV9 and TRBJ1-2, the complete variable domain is DSGVTQTPKHLITATGQRVTLRCSPRSGDLSVYWYQQSLDQGLQFLIQYYNGEERAKGNILERFSAQQFPDLHSELNLSSLELGDSALYFCASSPGQGDYGYTFGSGTRLTVV.

This CDR3 reads CASSVHRPRGETQYF. In nucleotides, the CDR3 is TGTGCCAGCAGTGTTCACAGACCCCGTGGGGAGACCCAGTACTTC. This chain joins TRBV25-1 and TRBJ2-5; D not resolved. CDR1 MGHDK and CDR2 SYGVNS come from the germline V gene. This CDR3 comprises 15 residues. The V end lost 4 bases, the J end lost 5 bases, and 17 bases lay between the germline ends.

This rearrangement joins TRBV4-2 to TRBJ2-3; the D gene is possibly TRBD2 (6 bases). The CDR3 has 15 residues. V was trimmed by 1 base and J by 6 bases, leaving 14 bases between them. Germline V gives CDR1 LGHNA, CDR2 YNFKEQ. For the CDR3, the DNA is TGTGCCAGCAGCCAAGGGGGCCAGGGAGGTGATACGCAGTATTTT. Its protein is CASSQGGQGGDTQYF.

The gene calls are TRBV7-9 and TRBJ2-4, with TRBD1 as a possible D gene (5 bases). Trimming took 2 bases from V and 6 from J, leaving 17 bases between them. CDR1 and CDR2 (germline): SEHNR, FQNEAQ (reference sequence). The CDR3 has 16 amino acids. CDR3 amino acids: CASSLTGREVGNIQYF. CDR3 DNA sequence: TGTGCCAGCAGCTTAACCGGCAGGGAAGTAGGAAACATTCAGTACTTC. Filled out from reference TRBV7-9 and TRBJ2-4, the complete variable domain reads DTGVSQNPRHKITKRGQNVTFRCDPISEHNRLYWYRQTLGQGPEFLTYFQNEAQLEKSRLLSDRFSAERPKGSFSTLEIQRTEQGDSAMYLCASSLTGREVGNIQYFGAGTRLSVL.

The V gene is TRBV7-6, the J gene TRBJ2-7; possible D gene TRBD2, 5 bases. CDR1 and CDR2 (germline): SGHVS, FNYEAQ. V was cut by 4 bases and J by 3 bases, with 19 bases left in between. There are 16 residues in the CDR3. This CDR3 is CASSYPLAPAYYEQYF. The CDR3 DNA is TGTGCCAGCAGCTACCCATTAGCGCCAGCTTACTACGAGCAGTACTTC.

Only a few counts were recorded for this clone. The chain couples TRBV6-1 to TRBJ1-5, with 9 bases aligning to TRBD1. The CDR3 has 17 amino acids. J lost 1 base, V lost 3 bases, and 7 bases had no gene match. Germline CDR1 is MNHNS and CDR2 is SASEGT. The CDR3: CASSDLGTGRSNQPQHF. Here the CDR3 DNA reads TGTGCCAGCAGTGACTTAGGGACAGGGAGAAGCAATCAGCCCCAGCATTTT.